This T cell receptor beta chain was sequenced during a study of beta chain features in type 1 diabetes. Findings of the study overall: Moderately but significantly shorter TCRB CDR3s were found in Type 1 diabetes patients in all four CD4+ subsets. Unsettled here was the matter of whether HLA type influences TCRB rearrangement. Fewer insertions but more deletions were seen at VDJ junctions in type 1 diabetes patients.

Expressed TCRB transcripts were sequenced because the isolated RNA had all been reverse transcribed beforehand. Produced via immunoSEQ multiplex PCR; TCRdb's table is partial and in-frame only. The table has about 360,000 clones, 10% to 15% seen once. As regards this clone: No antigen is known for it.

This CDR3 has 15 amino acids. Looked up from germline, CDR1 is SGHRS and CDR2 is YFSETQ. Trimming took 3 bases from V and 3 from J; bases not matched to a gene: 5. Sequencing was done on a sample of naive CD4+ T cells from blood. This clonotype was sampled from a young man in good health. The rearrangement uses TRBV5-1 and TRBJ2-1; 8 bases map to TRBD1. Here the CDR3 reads CASSYPGQDYNEQFF. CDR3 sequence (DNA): TGCGCCAGCAGCTACCCGGGACAGGACTACAATGAGCAGTTCTTC.